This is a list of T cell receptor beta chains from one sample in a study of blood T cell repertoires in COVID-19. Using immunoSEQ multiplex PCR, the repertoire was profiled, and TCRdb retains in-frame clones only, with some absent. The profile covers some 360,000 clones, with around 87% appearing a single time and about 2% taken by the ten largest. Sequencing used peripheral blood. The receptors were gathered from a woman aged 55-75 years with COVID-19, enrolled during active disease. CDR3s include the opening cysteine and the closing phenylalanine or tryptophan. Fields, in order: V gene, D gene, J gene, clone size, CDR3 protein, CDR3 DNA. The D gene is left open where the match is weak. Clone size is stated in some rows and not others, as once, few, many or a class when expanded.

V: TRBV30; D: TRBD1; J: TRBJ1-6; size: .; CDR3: CAWTPIGDRSPNSPLHF; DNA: TGTGCCTGGACTCCCATAGGGGACAGAAGCCCCAATTCACCCCTCCACTTT
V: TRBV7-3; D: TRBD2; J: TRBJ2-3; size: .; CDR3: CASSLKLLAGGPDTQYF; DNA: TGTGCCAGCAGCTTAAAACTACTAGCGGGGGGGCCAGATACGCAGTATTTT
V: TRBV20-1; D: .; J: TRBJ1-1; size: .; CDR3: CSARLNTEAFF; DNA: TGCAGTGCTAGACTAAACACTGAAGCTTTCTTT
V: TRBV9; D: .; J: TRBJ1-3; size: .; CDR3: CASSAGGLHNSGNTIYF; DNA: TGTGCCAGCAGCGCCGGGGGACTGCACAATTCTGGAAACACCATATATTTT
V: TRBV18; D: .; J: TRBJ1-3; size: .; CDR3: CASSLGGAGNTIYF; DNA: TGTGCCAGCTCACTGGGAGGTGCTGGAAACACCATATATTTT
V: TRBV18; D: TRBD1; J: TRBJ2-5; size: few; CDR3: CASSRGQGQGETQYF; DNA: TGTGCCAGCTCACGCGGACAGGGGCAGGGAGAGACCCAGTACTTC
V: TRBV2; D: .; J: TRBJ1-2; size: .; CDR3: CASIVGEGAYGYTF; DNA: TGTGCCAGCATAGTTGGAGAGGGAGCCTATGGCTACACCTTC
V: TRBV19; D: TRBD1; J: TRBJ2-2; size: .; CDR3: CASGQGVNTGELFF; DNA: TGTGCCAGCGGACAGGGGGTGAACACCGGGGAGCTGTTTTTT
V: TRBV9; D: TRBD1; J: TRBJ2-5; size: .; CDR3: CASSVRQGAAETQYF; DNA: TGTGCCAGCAGCGTCCGACAGGGGGCAGCGGAGACCCAGTACTTC
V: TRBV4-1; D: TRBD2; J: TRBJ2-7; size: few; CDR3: CASSQGWGGNRDEQYF; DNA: TGCGCCAGCAGCCAAGGTTGGGGGGGAAATAGGGACGAGCAGTACTTC
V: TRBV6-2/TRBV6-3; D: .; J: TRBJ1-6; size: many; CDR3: CASSLQGNSPLHF; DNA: TGTGCCAGCAGTTTACAGGGAAATTCACCCCTCCACTTT
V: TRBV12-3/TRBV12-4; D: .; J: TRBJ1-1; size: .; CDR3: CASVKFQGEAFF; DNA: TGTGCCAGCGTCAAGTTCCAGGGTGAAGCTTTCTTT
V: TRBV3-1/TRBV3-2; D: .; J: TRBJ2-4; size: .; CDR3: CASSLSGLQTDIQYF; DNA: TGTGCCAGCAGCCTATCAGGACTTCAGACGGACATTCAGTACTTC
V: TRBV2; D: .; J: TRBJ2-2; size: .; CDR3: CASKDLQVPKTTGELFF; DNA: TGTGCCAGCAAAGACCTACAGGTCCCCAAGACGACCGGGGAGCTGTTTTTT
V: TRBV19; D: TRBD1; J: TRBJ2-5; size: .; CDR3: CASRDRGTAEETQYF; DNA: TGTGCCAGTAGGGACAGGGGGACTGCCGAAGAGACCCAGTACTTC
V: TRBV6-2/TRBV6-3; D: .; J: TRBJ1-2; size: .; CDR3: CASSYGPREGYTF; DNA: TGTGCCAGCAGTTATGGGCCGAGGGAAGGCTACACCTTC
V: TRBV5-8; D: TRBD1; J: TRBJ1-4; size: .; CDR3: CASSLEIGGFDEKLFF; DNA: TGTGCCAGCAGCTTGGAAATAGGGGGCTTTGATGAAAAACTGTTTTTT
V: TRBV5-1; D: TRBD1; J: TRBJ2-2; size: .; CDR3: CASSLAGQGDTGELFF; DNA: TGCGCCAGCAGCTTGGCGGGACAGGGGGACACCGGGGAGCTGTTTTTT
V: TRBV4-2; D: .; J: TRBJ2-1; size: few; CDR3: CASSQDRTVREQFF; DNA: TGTGCCAGCAGCCAAGACCGGACAGTCCGGGAGCAGTTCTTC
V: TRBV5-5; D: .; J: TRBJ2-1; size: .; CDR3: CASSLPVDGSSYNEQFF; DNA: TGTGCCAGCAGCTTGCCTGTTGACGGGAGCTCCTACAATGAGCAGTTCTTC
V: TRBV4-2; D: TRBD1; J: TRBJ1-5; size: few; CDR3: CASSQNSRSGQGVNQPQHF; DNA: TGTGCCAGCAGCCAAAATTCGCGATCGGGACAGGGAGTCAATCAGCCCCAGCATTTT
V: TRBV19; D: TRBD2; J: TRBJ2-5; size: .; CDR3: CASSPTPGLVGETQYF; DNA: TGTGCCAGTAGTCCTACACCGGGACTAGTAGGGGAGACCCAGTACTTC
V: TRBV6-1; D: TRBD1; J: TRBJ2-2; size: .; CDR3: CASREKTGTGGNTGELFF; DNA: TGTGCCAGCAGAGAAAAGACCGGGACAGGGGGCAACACCGGGGAGCTGTTTTTT
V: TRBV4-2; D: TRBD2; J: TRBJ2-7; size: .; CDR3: CASSQYSGGPYEQYF; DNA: TGTGCCAGCAGCCAGTATAGCGGGGGGCCCTACGAGCAGTACTTC
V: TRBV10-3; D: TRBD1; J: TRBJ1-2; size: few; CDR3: CAISAGQGTMGYTF; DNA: TGTGCCATCAGTGCGGGACAGGGGACTATGGGTTACACCTTC
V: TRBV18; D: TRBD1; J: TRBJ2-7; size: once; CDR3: CASSEDRGVREQYF; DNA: TGTGCCAGCTCAGAGGACAGGGGTGTTCGTGAGCAGTACTTC
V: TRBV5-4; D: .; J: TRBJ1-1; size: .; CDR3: CASSPPPRAGTTEAFF; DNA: TGTGCCAGCAGCCCACCCCCCCGTGCGGGGACCACTGAAGCTTTCTTT
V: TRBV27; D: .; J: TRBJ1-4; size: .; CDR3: CASSFAAPGDEKLFF; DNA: TGTGCCAGCAGTTTCGCTGCCCCGGGAGATGAAAAACTGTTTTTT
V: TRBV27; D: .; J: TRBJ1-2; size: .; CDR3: CASSLYGGHPYTF; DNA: TGTGCCAGCAGTCTATACGGGGGGCATCCCTACACCTTC
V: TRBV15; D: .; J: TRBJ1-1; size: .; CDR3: CATSLRGGAPTEAFF; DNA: TGTGCCACCAGCCTCCGGGGGGGGGCGCCCACTGAAGCTTTCTTT
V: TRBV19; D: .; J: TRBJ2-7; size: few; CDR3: CASSPQVTYEQYF; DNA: TGTGCCAGTAGCCCTCAGGTTACCTACGAGCAGTACTTC
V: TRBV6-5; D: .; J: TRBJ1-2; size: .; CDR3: CASSYDGTFPYGYTF; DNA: TGTGCCAGCAGTTACGATGGGACTTTCCCCTATGGCTACACCTTC
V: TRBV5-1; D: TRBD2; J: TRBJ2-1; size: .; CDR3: CASSRLAGGPKNEQFF; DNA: TGCGCCAGCAGCAGACTAGCGGGGGGGCCGAAGAATGAGCAGTTCTTC
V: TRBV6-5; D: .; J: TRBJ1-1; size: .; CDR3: CASRQEAQMNTEAFF; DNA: TGTGCCAGTCGGCAGGAAGCTCAGATGAACACTGAAGCTTTCTTT
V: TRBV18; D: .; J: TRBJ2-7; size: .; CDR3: CASSPAEGADYEQYF; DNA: TGTGCCAGCTCACCAGCGGAGGGGGCTGATTACGAGCAGTACTTC
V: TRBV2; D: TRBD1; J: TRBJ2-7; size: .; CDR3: CASSRDSTYEQYF; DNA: TGTGCCAGCAGTCGGGACAGTACCTACGAGCAGTACTTC
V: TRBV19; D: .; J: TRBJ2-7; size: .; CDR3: CASRSLDQPEQYF; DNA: TGTGCCAGTAGGTCGCTAGATCAGCCCGAGCAGTACTTC
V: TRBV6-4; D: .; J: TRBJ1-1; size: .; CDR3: CASIIRGIGDTEAFF; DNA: TGTGCCAGCATCATCCGCGGGATAGGAGACACTGAAGCTTTCTTT
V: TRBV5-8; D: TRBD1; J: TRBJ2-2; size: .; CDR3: CASRPGTGEPGELFF; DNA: TGTGCCAGCAGGCCTGGGACAGGGGAGCCAGGGGAGCTGTTTTTT
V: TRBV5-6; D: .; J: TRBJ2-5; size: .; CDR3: CASSLAAGAEETQYF; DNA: TGTGCCAGCAGCTTGGCAGCAGGGGCGGAAGAGACCCAGTACTTC
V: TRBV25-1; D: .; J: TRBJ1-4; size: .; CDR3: CASSEYLAGTPIREKLFF; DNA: TGTGCCAGCAGTGAATATTTGGCGGGGACCCCTATCCGGGAAAAACTGTTTTTT
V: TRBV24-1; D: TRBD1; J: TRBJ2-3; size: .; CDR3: CATSDYTGTGTDTQYF; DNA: TGTGCCACCAGTGATTATACCGGGACAGGCACAGATACGCAGTATTTT
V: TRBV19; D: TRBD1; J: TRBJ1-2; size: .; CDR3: CASSTVDRGLANYGYTF; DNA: TGTGCCAGTAGTACCGTCGACAGGGGCCTCGCTAATTATGGCTACACCTTC
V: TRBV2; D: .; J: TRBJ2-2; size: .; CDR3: CASSGTTGFTGELFF; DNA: TGTGCCAGCAGTGGGACAACAGGGTTCACCGGGGAGCTGTTTTTT
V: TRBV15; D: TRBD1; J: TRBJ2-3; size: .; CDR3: CATSSSLWQGATDTQYF; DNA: TGTGCCACCAGCAGCTCTTTGTGGCAGGGGGCCACAGATACGCAGTATTTT
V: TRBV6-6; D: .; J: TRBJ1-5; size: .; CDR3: CASSSRGGVGNQPQHF; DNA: TGTGCCAGCAGTTCGAGGGGGGGCGTGGGCAATCAGCCCCAGCATTTT
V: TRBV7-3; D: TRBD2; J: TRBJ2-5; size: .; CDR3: CASSPFRGGEETQYF; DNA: TGTGCCAGCAGCCCCTTTAGGGGAGGGGAAGAGACCCAGTACTTC